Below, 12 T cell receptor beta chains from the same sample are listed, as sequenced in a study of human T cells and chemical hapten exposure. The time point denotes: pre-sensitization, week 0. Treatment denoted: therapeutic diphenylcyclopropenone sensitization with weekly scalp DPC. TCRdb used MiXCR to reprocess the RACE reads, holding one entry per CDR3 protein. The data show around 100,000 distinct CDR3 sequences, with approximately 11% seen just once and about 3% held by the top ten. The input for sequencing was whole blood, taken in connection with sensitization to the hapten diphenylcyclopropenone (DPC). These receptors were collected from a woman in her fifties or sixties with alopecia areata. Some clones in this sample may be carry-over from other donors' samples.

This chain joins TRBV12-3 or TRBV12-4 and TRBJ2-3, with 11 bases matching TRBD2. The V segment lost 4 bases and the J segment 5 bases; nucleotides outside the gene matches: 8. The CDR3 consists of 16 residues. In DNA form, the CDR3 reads TGTGCCAGCAGTTCGCCCGGGACTAGCGGAGGAGATACGCAGTATTTT. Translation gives CASSSPGTSGGDTQYF.

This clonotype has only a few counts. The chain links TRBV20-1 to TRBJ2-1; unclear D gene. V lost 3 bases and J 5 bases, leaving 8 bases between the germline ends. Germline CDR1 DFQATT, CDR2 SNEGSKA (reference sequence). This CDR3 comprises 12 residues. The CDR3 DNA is TGCAGTGCTAGTACAGCCGACAATGAGCAGTTCTTC. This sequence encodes CSASTADNEQFF.

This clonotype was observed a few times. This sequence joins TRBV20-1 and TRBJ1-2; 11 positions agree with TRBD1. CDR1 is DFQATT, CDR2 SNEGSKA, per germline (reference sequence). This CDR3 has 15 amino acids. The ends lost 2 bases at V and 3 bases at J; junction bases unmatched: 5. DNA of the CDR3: TGCAGTGCTAGATCGGGACAGGGGGTGCACTATGGCTACACCTTC. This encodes CSARSGQGVHYGYTF.

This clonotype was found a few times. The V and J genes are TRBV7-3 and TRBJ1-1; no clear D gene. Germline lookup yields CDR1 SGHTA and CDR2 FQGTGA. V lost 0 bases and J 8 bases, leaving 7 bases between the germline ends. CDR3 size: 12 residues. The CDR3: CASSLTEGEAFF. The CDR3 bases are TGTGCCAGCAGCTTAACTGAAGGGGAAGCTTTCTTT.

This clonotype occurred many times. This chain's CDR3 is CASSTTGTYEQYF. CDR3 bases: TGTGCCAGCAGTACGACAGGGACCTACGAGCAGTACTTC. The V gene is TRBV27, the J gene TRBJ2-7; 7 positions match TRBD1. The CDR3 extends over 13 amino acids. Germline trimming cut 5 bases from V and 2 bases from J; bases unmatched to any gene: 3. Per germline, CDR1 MNHEY and CDR2 SMNVEV (reference sequence).

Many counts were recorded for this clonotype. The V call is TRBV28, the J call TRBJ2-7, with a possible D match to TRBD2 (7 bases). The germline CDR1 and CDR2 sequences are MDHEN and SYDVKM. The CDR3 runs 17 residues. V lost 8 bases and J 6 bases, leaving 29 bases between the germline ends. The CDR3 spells CASDGRGPSGGRGEQYF. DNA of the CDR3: TGTGCCAGCGATGGCCGAGGTCCATCCGGGGGGCGGGGCGAGCAGTACTTC.

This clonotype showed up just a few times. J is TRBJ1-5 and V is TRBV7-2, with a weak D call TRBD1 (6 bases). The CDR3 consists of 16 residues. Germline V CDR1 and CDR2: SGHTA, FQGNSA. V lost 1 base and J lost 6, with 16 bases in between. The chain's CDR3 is CASSLGQGLGGQPQHF. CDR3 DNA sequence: TGTGCCAGCAGCTTAGGGCAGGGGCTCGGAGGTCAGCCCCAGCATTTT. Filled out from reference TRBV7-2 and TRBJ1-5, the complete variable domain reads GAGVSQSPSNKVTEKGKDVELRCDPISGHTALYWYRQSLGQGLEFLIYFQGNSAPDKSGLPSDRFSAERTGGSVSTLTIQRTQQEDSAVYLCASSLGQGLGGQPQHFGDGTRLSIL.

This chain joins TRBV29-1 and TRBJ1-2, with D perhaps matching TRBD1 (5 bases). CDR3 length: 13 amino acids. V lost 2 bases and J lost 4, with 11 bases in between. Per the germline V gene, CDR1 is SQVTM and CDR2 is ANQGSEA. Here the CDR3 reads CSVEPGTLYGYTF. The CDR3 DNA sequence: TGCAGCGTTGAACCCGGGACTCTCTATGGCTACACCTTC.

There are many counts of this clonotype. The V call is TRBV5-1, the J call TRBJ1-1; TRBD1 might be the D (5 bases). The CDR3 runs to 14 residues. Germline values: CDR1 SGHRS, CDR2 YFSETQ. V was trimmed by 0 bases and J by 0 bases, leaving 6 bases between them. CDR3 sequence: CASSLGQMNTEAFF. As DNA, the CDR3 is TGCGCCAGCAGCTTGGGACAGATGAACACTGAAGCTTTCTTT.

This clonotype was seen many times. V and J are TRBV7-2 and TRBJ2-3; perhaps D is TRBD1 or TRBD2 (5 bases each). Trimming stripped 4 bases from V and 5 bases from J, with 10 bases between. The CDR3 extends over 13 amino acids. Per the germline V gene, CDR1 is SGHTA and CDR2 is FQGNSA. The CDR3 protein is CASSSTRGDTQYF. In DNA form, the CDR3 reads TGTGCCAGCAGCTCCACGAGGGGAGATACGCAGTATTTT. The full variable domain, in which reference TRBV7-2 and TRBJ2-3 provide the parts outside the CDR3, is GAGVSQSPSNKVTEKGKDVELRCDPISGHTALYWYRQSLGQGLEFLIYFQGNSAPDKSGLPSDRFSAERTGGSVSTLTIQRTQQEDSAVYLCASSSTRGDTQYFGPGTRLTVL.

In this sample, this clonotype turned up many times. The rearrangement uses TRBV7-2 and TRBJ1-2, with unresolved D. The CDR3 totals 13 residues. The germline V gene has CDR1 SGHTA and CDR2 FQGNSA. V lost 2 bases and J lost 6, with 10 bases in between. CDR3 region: CASSLSGLNGYTF. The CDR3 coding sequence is TGTGCCAGCAGCTTATCAGGACTGAATGGCTACACCTTC.

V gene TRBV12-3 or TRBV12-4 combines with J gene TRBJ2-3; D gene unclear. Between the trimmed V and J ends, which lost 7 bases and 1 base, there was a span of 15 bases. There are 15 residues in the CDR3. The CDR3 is CASTPGRLGTDTQYF. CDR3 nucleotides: TGTGCCAGCACCCCGGGCCGATTGGGCACAGATACGCAGTATTTT.